This T cell receptor (beta chain) came from a study of human T cells and chemical hapten exposure. Study overall: The scalp of each patient received a weekly diphenylcyclopropenone dose for the full roughly 25-week study. Recorded diagnoses among the mostly female patients were alopecia areata, totalis or universalis.

Unique molecular identifiers were affixed to discrete cDNA molecules within the library. TCRdb reprocessed the RACE reads via MiXCR and lists one record per CDR3 protein. The table includes 84,000 or so distinct CDR3 sequences, about 10% detected once. The time point denotes: patch test 1, 2 weeks after DPC sensitization. As to treatment: therapeutic diphenylcyclopropenone sensitization with weekly scalp DPC. The CDR3 length is 14 residues. V dropped 3 bases and J dropped 0 bases, with 9 bases sitting between them. Germline assignment: CDR1 SGHAT and CDR2 FQDESV (reference sequence). The sample here was whole blood, taken in connection with sensitization to the hapten diphenylcyclopropenone (DPC). The clonotype comes from a middle-aged man with alopecia areata. Some clones in this sample may be carry-over from other donors' samples. The rearrangement links TRBV11-1 to TRBJ2-7; D ambiguous. This CDR3 is CASSLGFSSYEQYF. DNA of the CDR3: TGTGCCAGCAGCTTGGGGTTCAGCTCCTACGAGCAGTACTTC.